One sample yielded the 32 T cell receptor beta chains listed below, sequenced in a study of identical twins. MiXCR was run by TCRdb on the 5' RACE reads, yielding one entry per CDR3 protein. This table holds about 700,000 distinct CDR3 sequences, roughly 6% found once. Material for sequencing was naive T cells sorted from blood. Receptor source: a man in his late teens or twenties in good health.

The genes are TRBV30 and TRBJ1-2; D gene unclear. Trimming stripped 0 bases from V and 2 bases from J, with 10 bases between. There are 14 residues in the CDR3. In germline, CDR1 is GTSNPN, CDR2 SVGIG (reference sequence). The CDR3 here is CAWSVVGLNYGYTF. The CDR3, as DNA: TGTGCCTGGAGTGTAGTTGGGTTAAACTATGGCTACACCTTC.

The V call is TRBV5-1, the J call TRBJ1-6; 8 nucleotides align to TRBD1. After removal of 4 bases from V and 9 bases from J, the junction contained 6 bases not matched to a gene. The germline gives CDR1 SGHRS, CDR2 YFSETQ. The CDR3 has 14 amino acids. The CDR3 sequence: CASSPGQEASPLHF. CDR3 sequence (DNA): TGCGCCAGCAGCCCGGGACAGGAGGCTTCACCCCTCCACTTT.

Many counts were recorded for this clonotype. V usage is TRBV10-3 and J usage is TRBJ2-1; D possibly uses TRBD1 or TRBD2 (5 bases each). Germline CDR1 and CDR2: ENHRY and SYGVKD. The germline V and J ends were trimmed by 3 bases and 6 bases, with 9 bases remaining between them. The CDR3 runs to 13 residues. CDR3 nucleotide sequence: TGTGCCATCAGTGACTCGGGGCTCAATGAGCAGTTCTTC. This sequence encodes CAISDSGLNEQFF.

There are many counts of this clonotype. This chain connects TRBV29-1 to TRBJ2-2; 9 nucleotides agree with TRBD2. Germline V gives CDR1 SQVTM, CDR2 ANQGSEA. J lost 2 bases, V lost 6 bases, and 4 bases had no gene match. The CDR3 has 14 residues. The CDR3 DNA is TGCAGCGTCCCGGGACTAGCCAACACCGGGGAGCTGTTTTTT. Protein product: CSVPGLANTGELFF.

This clonotype was observed at least ten times. The chain carries TRBV29-1 and TRBJ2-7; TRBD2 aligns across 7 bases. The trim removed 1 base at V and 5 bases at J, leaving 5 bases unmatched. Germline CDR1 is SQVTM and CDR2 is ANQGSEA. The length of the CDR3 is 13 residues. CDR3 residues: CSVEALAGHEQYF. CDR3 nucleotide sequence: TGCAGCGTTGAAGCCTTAGCGGGCCACGAGCAGTACTTC.

The rearrangement links TRBV6-2 or TRBV6-3 to TRBJ1-5; the match to TRBD1 covers 8 bases. Germline CDR1 MNHEY, CDR2 SVGEGT. Trimming at V came to 8 bases and at J to 8 bases, leaving 11 bases not matched to a gene. CDR3 length: 14 amino acids. CDR3 loop: CASGPGTGGEPQHF. The CDR3 DNA is TGTGCCAGCGGGCCCGGGACAGGTGGGGAGCCCCAGCATTTT.

This chain uses TRBV24-1 with TRBJ2-2, with D unresolved. The CDR3 consists of 13 residues. Germline CDR1 reads KGHDR; CDR2 reads SFDVKD. V was trimmed by 8 bases and J by 4 bases, leaving 10 bases between them. CDR3 residues: CATTGPGTGELFF. In DNA form, the CDR3 reads TGTGCCACCACCGGACCCGGCACCGGGGAGCTGTTTTTT.

In this sample, this clonotype turned up a few times. Written as DNA, the CDR3 is TGTGCCAGCAGTTTTCCGGCCGATACGCAGTATTTT. It yields the protein CASSFPADTQYF. The V and J genes are TRBV27 and TRBJ2-3; D remains unclear. The CDR3 totals 12 residues. CDR1 MNHEY and CDR2 SMNVEV come from the germline V gene (reference sequence). Trimming cost V 3 bases and J 6 bases, with 7 bases left between them.

The chain is built from TRBV5-1 and TRBJ2-2; 8 positions agree with TRBD2. Trimming took 0 bases from V and 0 from J; bases not matched to a gene: 7. This CDR3 has 18 amino acids. Germline assignment: CDR1 SGHRS and CDR2 YFSETQ. The CDR3: CASSLEVSGTSNTGELFF. The CDR3 bases are TGCGCCAGCAGCTTGGAGGTTAGCGGGACCTCGAACACCGGGGAGCTGTTTTTT. The whole variable domain, remainder taken from reference TRBV5-1 and TRBJ2-2, is KAGVTQTPRYLIKTRGQQVTLSCSPISGHRSVSWYQQTPGQGLQFLFEYFSETQRNKGNFPGRFSGRQFSNSRSEMNVSTLELGDSALYLCASSLEVSGTSNTGELFFGEGSRLTVL.

Concerning this clonotype itself: The CDR3 does not close with the conserved phenylalanine or tryptophan, likely indicating a read error. The V and J genes are TRBV3-1 and TRBJ2-7, with 7 bases lining up with TRBD1. This CDR3 has 12 amino acids. Germline lookup yields CDR1 LGHDT and CDR2 YNNKEL (reference sequence). Losses at the gene ends were 3 bases for V and 9 bases for J; bases not matched to a gene: 5. The CDR3 bases are TGTGCCAGCAGCCAGACAGGGTTCGGGCAGTACCTC. Translated, it gives CASSQTGFGQYL.

This clonotype has more than one count but fewer than ten. This chain joins TRBV7-9 and TRBJ1-2; D is unresolved. Germline V gene lookup returns CDR1 SEHNR and CDR2 FQNEAQ (reference sequence). This CDR3 contains 16 residues. Deletions cut 6 bases from V and 0 bases from J, with 17 bases between. CDR3 region: CASSSNGESSNYGYTF. CDR3 bases: TGTGCCAGCAGTTCCAATGGGGAAAGTTCTAACTATGGCTACACCTTC. The complete variable domain, with remaining parts taken from reference TRBV7-9 and TRBJ1-2, reads DTGVSQNPRHKITKRGQNVTFRCDPISEHNRLYWYRQTLGQGPEFLTYFQNEAQLEKSRLLSDRFSAERPKGSFSTLEIQRTEQGDSAMYLCASSSNGESSNYGYTFGSGTRLTVV.

This clonotype was observed at least ten times. The V and J genes are TRBV29-1 and TRBJ1-2; D is ambiguous. Trimming pared 6 bases from V and 14 bases from J, leaving 10 bases between. Germline CDR1 reads SQVTM; CDR2 reads ANQGSEA. The CDR3 is 8 amino acids. The CDR3 protein is CSVDRKTF. The CDR3, as DNA: TGCAGCGTGGATAGAAAAACCTTC.

This clonotype came up many times. This chain links TRBV5-1 with TRBJ2-2; 8 bases agree with TRBD1. The germline V gene encodes CDR1 SGHRS and CDR2 YFSETQ. The CDR3 has 17 amino acids. The J segment lost 6 bases and the V segment lost 4 bases, leaving 14 bases of the junction unmatched. Written as DNA, the CDR3 is TGCGCCAGCAGCCCGCACCTTCGACAGGGGCTTGCCGGGGAGCTGTTTTTT. This encodes CASSPHLRQGLAGELFF.

This clonotype was found many times. This rearrangement joins TRBV4-2 to TRBJ1-2, with D perhaps TRBD1 (6 bases). This CDR3 is built from 17 residues. V was shortened by 1 base and J by 4 bases, with 19 bases between the two germline ends. The V gene's germline CDR1 is LGHNA and CDR2 YNFKEQ. The CDR3 DNA follows: TGTGCCAGCAGCCAAGGCGCGGCAGGGGCTTTTATCTATGGCTACACCTTC. Translating gives CASSQGAAGAFIYGYTF.

The gene calls are TRBV6-2 or TRBV6-3 and TRBJ1-1; 10 nucleotides align to TRBD1. V lost 4 bases to trimming and J lost 5 bases; unmatched junction nucleotides: 4. From germline, CDR1 is MNHEY and CDR2 SVGEGT. There are 14 residues in the CDR3. For the CDR3, the DNA is TGTGCCAGCAGTTCCGGGACAGGGGTGACTGAAGCTTTCTTT. Its translation: CASSSGTGVTEAFF.

This clonotype was counted many times. The chain combines TRBV12-3 or TRBV12-4 with TRBJ2-3, with no clear D. V was pared by 5 bases and J by 6 bases, with 6 bases between. The CDR3 has 11 residues. The CDR3 spells CASSTHDTQYF. The CDR3 DNA reads TGTGCCAGCAGTACGCACGATACGCAGTATTTT.

This clonotype was counted only a few times. This rearrangement joins TRBV4-1 to TRBJ2-7, with 10 bases lining up with TRBD2. Trimming cost V 4 bases and J 1 base; bases outside gene matches: 7. From germline, CDR1 is MGHRA and CDR2 YSYEKL. The CDR3 length is 16 residues. The CDR3 region is CASSPGELAGSYEQYV. The CDR3 region has the DNA TGCGCCAGCAGCCCCGGGGAACTAGCGGGATCCTACGAGCAGTACGTC.

This clonotype was seen a handful of times. V is TRBV7-9 and J is TRBJ2-2; 11 bases match TRBD2. The V and J ends lost 3 bases and 0 bases, in that order; junction bases with no gene match: 3. This CDR3 contains 17 residues. Germline V gives CDR1 SEHNR, CDR2 FQNEAQ (reference sequence). CDR3 sequence reads: CASSFQGLAANTGELFF. CDR3 nucleotide sequence: TGTGCCAGCAGCTTCCAGGGACTAGCGGCGAACACCGGGGAGCTGTTTTTT. Using reference TRBV7-9 and TRBJ2-2 for the parts outside the CDR3, the full variable domain is DTGVSQNPRHKITKRGQNVTFRCDPISEHNRLYWYRQTLGQGPEFLTYFQNEAQLEKSRLLSDRFSAERPKGSFSTLEIQRTEQGDSAMYLCASSFQGLAANTGELFFGEGSRLTVL.

The CDR3 region has the DNA TGCAGCGTTGAACGGTTGCGGAGGAGCTCCTACAATGAGCAGTTCTTC. It is translated as CSVERLRRSSYNEQFF. The rearrangement joins TRBV29-1 to TRBJ2-1, with a weak D call TRBD2 (5 bases). The CDR3 runs to 16 residues. Germline assignment: CDR1 SQVTM and CDR2 ANQGSEA. Trimming shortened V by 2 bases and J by 0 bases, and 14 bases separated the two germline ends.

This clonotype was seen only a few times. The genes are TRBV7-2 and TRBJ2-1, with D uncertain. CDR3 size: 13 residues. From germline, CDR1 is SGHTA and CDR2 FQGNSA. V was pared by 4 bases and J by 9 bases, with 13 bases between. The CDR3 here is CASSYSYGGEQFF. CDR3 in DNA: TGTGCCAGCAGCTACTCGTATGGTGGTGAGCAGTTCTTC.

This chain connects TRBV3-1 to TRBJ2-3, with 13 bases that match TRBD2. CDR3 size: 18 residues. Germline loops: CDR1 LGHDT, CDR2 YNNKEL (reference sequence). The V and J ends lost 3 bases and 2 bases, in that order; junction bases with no gene match: 8. The CDR3 DNA follows: TGTGCCAGCAGCCAGCTTCCGGGACTAGCGGGATCCACAGATACGCAGTATTTT. Translation gives CASSQLPGLAGSTDTQYF.

This clonotype showed up many times. V gene TRBV6-2 or TRBV6-3 combines with J gene TRBJ2-7; D is uncertain. From germline, CDR1 is MNHEY and CDR2 SVGEGT. With 2 bases removed from V and 4 bases from J, the gap between germline ends came to 12 bases. The CDR3 extends over 14 amino acids. Here the CDR3 reads CASSYRSFGYEQYV. The CDR3 region has the DNA TGTGCCAGCAGTTACAGGTCGTTTGGGTACGAGCAGTACGTC.

The sample holds many counts of this clonotype. For the CDR3, the DNA is TGTGCCAGCAGTAGGGGGACAGGGCGGCAGAGCACTGAAGCTTTCTTT. Encoded protein: CASSRGTGRQSTEAFF. V gene TRBV28 combines with J gene TRBJ1-1; 9 bases align to TRBD1. The CDR3 runs to 16 residues. The junction had 11 bases not matched to a gene; V was cut back by 5 bases and J by 4 bases. Germline CDR1 MDHEN, CDR2 SYDVKM.

This clonotype was found many times. This chain connects TRBV6-4 to TRBJ2-3, with unresolved D. The CDR3 sequence is 17 residues long. The V end lost 2 bases, the J end lost 3 bases, and 18 bases lay between the germline ends. Germline V gene sequence: CDR1 MRHNA, CDR2 SNTAGT. The CDR3 nucleotides read TGTGCCAGCAGTGACAAGTGGCGGTGGGTTTGGACAGATACGCAGTATTTT. Amino acid sequence: CASSDKWRWVWTDTQYF.

This clonotype was seen repeatedly, ten times or more. The V call is TRBV29-1, the J call TRBJ2-7; D possibly corresponds to TRBD2 (5 bases). Deletions cut 1 base from V and 3 bases from J, with 7 bases between. This CDR3 region has 12 residues. Germline V lookup: CDR1 SQVTM, CDR2 ANQGSEA. The CDR3 here is CSVEVAIYEQYF. In DNA, the CDR3 is TGCAGCGTTGAAGTAGCGATCTACGAGCAGTACTTC.

This clonotype has just a few counts. V is TRBV4-1 and J is TRBJ2-7; no firm D call. Deletions cut 1 base from V and 3 bases from J, with 10 bases between. Germline CDR1 is MGHRA and CDR2 is YSYEKL. The CDR3 is 14 amino acids. The CDR3 sequence: CASSQVRRVYEQYV. The CDR3 DNA follows: TGCGCCAGCAGCCAAGTTAGAAGGGTCTACGAGCAGTACGTC.

In its sample, this clonotype was seen many times. The V gene is TRBV29-1, the J gene TRBJ2-5, with 8 bases matching TRBD2. Trimming took 8 bases from V and 5 from J; bases not matched to a gene: 7. The germline CDR1 and CDR2 sequences are SQVTM and ANQGSEA. CDR3 length: 12 residues. The CDR3 sequence is CSTREGGETQYF. The DNA for the CDR3 is TGCAGCACTCGGGAGGGCGGGGAGACCCAGTACTTC.

This clonotype was seen many times. The rearrangement joins TRBV12-3 or TRBV12-4 to TRBJ2-1; D possibly corresponds to TRBD2 (6 bases). V shed 3 bases and J shed 3 bases, with 15 bases lying between them. The CDR3 has 16 residues. CDR3 in DNA: TGTGCCAGCAGTTTTACCCAGGGAGGCAGCTACAATGAGCAGTTCTTC. Encoded protein: CASSFTQGGSYNEQFF.

This clonotype has a handful of counts. In DNA, the CDR3 is TGTGCCAGCAGCCCGGGGGACAGACCATACAATGAGCAGTTCTTC. Its translation: CASSPGDRPYNEQFF. V gene TRBV7-9 combines with J gene TRBJ2-1; D perhaps matches TRBD1 (7 bases). V gave up 5 bases and J gave up 4 bases, with 15 bases separating them. The CDR3 contains 15 residues. Germline assignment: CDR1 SEHNR and CDR2 FQNEAQ (reference sequence). The complete variable domain, with remaining parts taken from reference TRBV7-9 and TRBJ2-1, reads DTGVSQNPRHKITKRGQNVTFRCDPISEHNRLYWYRQTLGQGPEFLTYFQNEAQLEKSRLLSDRFSAERPKGSFSTLEIQRTEQGDSAMYLCASSPGDRPYNEQFFGPGTRLTVL.

V is TRBV7-8 and J is TRBJ2-7; D assignment may be TRBD1 or TRBD2 (5 bases each). Germline CDR1 and CDR2: SGHVS and FQNEAQ. The CDR3 totals 15 residues. V lost 1 base to trimming and J lost 3 bases, with 13 bases between them. CDR3 residues: CASSLGPGTDYEQYF. CDR3 DNA sequence: TGTGCCAGCAGCTTAGGGCCGGGGACGGACTACGAGCAGTACTTC.

Ten or more counts support this clonotype. The chain carries TRBV29-1 and TRBJ2-2; TRBD2 is a possible D gene (6 bases). V was trimmed by 4 bases and J by 7 bases, leaving 13 bases between them. Germline CDR1 SQVTM, CDR2 ANQGSEA. This CDR3 spans 13 amino acids. The CDR3, as DNA: TGCAGCGTTGTTCGGGAGTGGGGCGGGGAGCTGTTTTTT. This encodes CSVVREWGGELFF.

This clonotype was found many times. The rearrangement links TRBV29-1 to TRBJ2-7, with 8 positions matching TRBD1. The CDR3 is 14 amino acids. In germline, CDR1 is SQVTM, CDR2 ANQGSEA. Trimming removed 3 bases from V and 4 bases from J; junction bases left unmatched: 8. The CDR3 nucleotides are TGCAGCGTTGACGGCACAGGGGGGCATTACGAGCAGTACTTC. It translates to CSVDGTGGHYEQYF.